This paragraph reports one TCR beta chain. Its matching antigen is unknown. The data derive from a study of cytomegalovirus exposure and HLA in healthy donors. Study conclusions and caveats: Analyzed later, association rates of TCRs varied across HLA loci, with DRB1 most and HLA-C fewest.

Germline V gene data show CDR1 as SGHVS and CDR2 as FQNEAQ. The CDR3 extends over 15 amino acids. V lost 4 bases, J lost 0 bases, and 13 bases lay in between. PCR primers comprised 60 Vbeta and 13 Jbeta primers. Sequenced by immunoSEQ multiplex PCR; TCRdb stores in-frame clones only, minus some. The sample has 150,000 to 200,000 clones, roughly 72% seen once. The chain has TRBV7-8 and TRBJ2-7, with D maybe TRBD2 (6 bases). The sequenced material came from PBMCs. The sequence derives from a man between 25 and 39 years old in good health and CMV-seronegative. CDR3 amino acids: CASSSGTYPSYEQYF. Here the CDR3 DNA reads TGTGCCAGCAGCTCCGGGACTTACCCCTCCTACGAGCAGTACTTC.